This TCR beta chain was sequenced during a study of graft-versus-host responses after intestinal transplantation. Study-wide context: Among the recipients, all got anti-thymocyte globulin induction and then tacrolimus and steroids for around 3 years.

This CDR3 is 14 amino acids long. Germline-derived CDR1 and CDR2 are SNHLY and FYNNEI. Between the trimmed V and J ends, which lost 6 bases and 5 bases, there was a span of 15 bases. The method was immunoSEQ multiplex PCR; TCRdb's version includes in-frame clones alone and lacks a portion of them. The sample has roughly 53,000 clones; roughly nine tenths are singletons. Concerning this clone itself: Its matching antigen is unknown.

Regarding the study as a whole: After transplant, early declines in HvG clones were associated with peak levels of circulating GvH clones.

This TCR came from a human patient who received an intestinal transplant, so some T cells may come from the graft donor. Sequencing used PBMCs, obtained 650 to 680 days after intestinal transplant. The chain combines TRBV2 with TRBJ2-3; no reliable D call. Written as DNA, the CDR3 is TGTGCCAGCAGGCTAGGCGTACCGTTAGATACGCAGTATTTT. The encoded protein is CASRLGVPLDTQYF.